The text below deals with one T cell receptor (beta chain). Random-hexamer reverse transcription was applied to roughly 0.5 to 1 ug RNA. immunoSEQ multiplex PCR amplified TCR beta CDR3 across 54 Vbeta, 13 Jbeta. Each CDR3 protein is one row after TCRdb ran MiXCR on the immunoSEQ multiplex PCR reads. The data show about 300,000 distinct CDR3 sequences, 65% to 90% seen once. Germline assignment: CDR1 LNHDA and CDR2 SQIVND (reference sequence). V lost 4 bases to trimming and J lost 5 bases, with 15 bases between them. The CDR3 consists of 15 residues. These data come from a study of CD8 T cells in Susac syndrome.

The specimen was CD8+ T cells from PBMCs. This chain uses TRBV19 with TRBJ1-3; the D gene is possibly TRBD1 (6 bases). The source of this sequence is a human donor with multiple sclerosis. CDR3 amino acids: CASSTGQPSRNTIYF. CDR3 DNA sequence: TGTGCCAGTAGTACCGGACAGCCATCAAGAAACACCATATATTTT. Together with reference TRBV19 and TRBJ1-3, the CDR3 gives the full variable domain: DGGITQSPKYLFRKEGQNVTLSCEQNLNHDAMYWYRQDPGQGLRLIYYSQIVNDFQKGDIAEGYSVSREKKESFPLTVTSAQKNPTAFYLCASSTGQPSRNTIYFGEGSWLTVV.